The 31 T cell receptor beta chains given below trace back to one sample, sequenced in a study of Ad26.COV2.S vaccination and SARS-CoV-2 variants. Only in-frame clones appear in the TCRdb table, and some are missing; sequencing was by immunoSEQ multiplex PCR. The sample includes about 680,000 clones, more than 80% of them seen just once. The treatment here: roughly 19 received Ad26.COV2.S at low or high dose, single or two shots; a few received placebo; per-sample allocation not given. At day 63 after the first vaccine or placebo injection, samples were drawn. The source material was peripheral blood, sampled in a trial of Ad26.COV2.S vaccine versus placebo. These receptors were collected from a person aged 18-60 years who received the Ad26.COV2.S COVID-19 vaccine or a placebo.

This clone was recorded only once. The genes are TRBV10-3 and TRBJ2-1; 13 bases align to TRBD2. Germline CDR1 is ENHRY and CDR2 is SYGVKD. The CDR3 runs to 16 residues. The trim removed 3 bases at V and 5 bases at J, leaving 4 bases unmatched. As DNA, the CDR3 is TGTGCCATCAGTGACTCGGGACTAGCGGGACACAATGAGCAGTTCTTC. Protein product: CAISDSGLAGHNEQFF.

A note on this clone: Here the CDR3 omits its conserved ending phenylalanine or tryptophan, so a read error is the likely source. The DNA is left out, because the CDR3 cannot be placed on it with certainty; the CDR3 is given as TCRdb lists it. The chain uses TRBV14 and TRBJ1-2; the listed D gene, TRBD1, was not tested against the DNA. Germline-derived CDR1 and CDR2 are SGHDN and FVKESK. The CDR3 is 9 amino acids long, termini counted. CDR3 sequence: CASSEGGLT.

The chain combines TRBV24-1 with TRBJ2-2, with D tentatively TRBD1 or TRBD2 (5 bases each). Germline V gene sequence: CDR1 KGHDR, CDR2 SFDVKD. The CDR3 is made up of 14 amino acids. V lost 7 bases, J lost 0 bases, and 8 bases lay in between. As DNA, the CDR3 is TGTGCCACCAGGGGGACGGCGAACACCGGGGAGCTGTTTTTT. This gives the protein CATRGTANTGELFF.

The V gene is TRBV18, the J gene TRBJ1-5, with a possible D match to TRBD1 (6 bases). Germline assignment: CDR1 KGHSH and CDR2 LQKENI. Trimming took 4 bases from V and 4 from J, leaving 14 bases between them. CDR3 length: 15 amino acids. The CDR3 region is CASSLLDRMNQPQHF. The DNA of the CDR3 is TGTGCCAGCTCACTCTTAGACAGGATGAATCAGCCCCAGCATTTT.

The chain couples TRBV27 to TRBJ2-7; 10 bases fit TRBD1. The junction had 8 bases not matched to a gene; V was cut back by 5 bases and J by 7 bases. The CDR3 consists of 14 residues. The germline V gene encodes CDR1 MNHEY and CDR2 SMNVEV (reference sequence). The CDR3 sequence: CASSIGTGEGEQYF. The CDR3 nucleotides read TGTGCCAGCAGTATAGGGACAGGGGAAGGGGAGCAGTACTTC.

On this clone itself: This same CDR3 is encoded by further DNA sequences in the sample. The chain recombines TRBV12-3 or TRBV12-4 with TRBJ2-3; D unclear. The CDR3 contains 11 residues. The V and J ends lost 6 bases and 5 bases respectively, with 6 bases between them. The CDR3 here is CASSRGDTQYF. The CDR3 coding sequence is TGTGCCAGCAGCCGAGGAGATACGCAGTATTTT.

The chain uses TRBV15 and TRBJ2-7, with D hard to call. In germline, CDR1 is LNHNV, CDR2 YYDKDF (reference sequence). V was cut by 1 base and J by 6 bases, with 16 bases left in between. This CDR3 comprises 15 residues. The CDR3 region has the DNA TGTGCCACCAGCAGAGGAGGCCAGTCGCTGGGCGAGCAGTACTTC. Amino acid sequence: CATSRGGQSLGEQYF.

The chain has TRBV11-2 and TRBJ1-5; D not resolved. This CDR3 contains 15 residues. Germline loops: CDR1 SGHAT, CDR2 FQNNGV. V shed 0 bases and J shed 2 bases, with 8 bases lying between them. The CDR3 here is CASSLDAWGNQPQHF. CDR3 sequence (DNA): TGTGCCAGCAGCTTAGATGCATGGGGCAATCAGCCCCAGCATTTT.

V usage is TRBV7-3 and J usage is TRBJ1-2; D is ambiguous. CDR1 and CDR2 from the germline V gene are SGHTA and FQGTGA. The CDR3 extends over 13 amino acids. Trimming removed 2 bases from V and 2 bases from J, with 6 bases in between. Here the CDR3 DNA reads TGTGCCAGCAGCTTAGAGGCCAACTATGGCTACACCTTC. Its translation: CASSLEANYGYTF.

The chain carries TRBV12-5 and TRBJ1-1; D is undetermined. From germline, CDR1 is LGHNT and CDR2 FRNRAP. Trimming stripped 6 bases from V and 7 bases from J, with 12 bases between. The CDR3 covers 12 residues. Here the CDR3 reads CASGPLLGEAFF. CDR3 sequence (DNA): TGTGCTAGTGGCCCTCTGCTGGGTGAAGCTTTCTTT.

The chain uses TRBV4-1 and TRBJ2-5; 9 nucleotides agree with TRBD2. V gave up 1 base and J gave up 2 bases; unmatched junction bases: 11. The CDR3 is 18 residues long. Germline CDR1 MGHRA, CDR2 YSYEKL. CDR3 sequence: CASSQGRGGPAPQETQYF. The CDR3 nucleotides are TGCGCCAGCAGCCAAGGGCGGGGGGGCCCAGCCCCACAAGAGACCCAGTACTTC.

V usage is TRBV7-2 and J usage is TRBJ2-1, with 7 bases identical to TRBD2. V lost 1 base to trimming and J lost 3 bases; unmatched junction nucleotides: 3. Germline CDR1 SGHTA, CDR2 FQGNSA. There are 15 residues in the CDR3. The DNA of the CDR3 is TGTGCCAGCAGCTTAGGCGGGAGCCGCTACAATGAGCAGTTCTTC. It encodes CASSLGGSRYNEQFF.

The J gene is TRBJ1-5, the V gene TRBV6-6; possibly TRBD1 for D (5 bases). CDR3 size: 15 residues. Germline lookup yields CDR1 MNHNY and CDR2 SVGAGI (reference sequence). Trimming shortened V by 6 bases and J by 9 bases, and 21 bases separated the two germline ends. The chain's CDR3 is CASRPGTEGQRPQHF. CDR3 bases: TGTGCCAGCAGACCCGGGACCGAAGGTCAGCGGCCCCAGCATTTT.

In DNA, the CDR3 is TGCGCCAGCAGCCAGGGGACAGGTGGTTTTCAGCCCCAGCATTTT. The encoded protein is CASSQGTGGFQPQHF. The V call is TRBV5-1, the J call TRBJ1-5; TRBD1 aligns across 8 bases. Germline V gene lookup returns CDR1 SGHRS and CDR2 YFSETQ. The CDR3 totals 15 residues. With 4 bases clipped from V and 6 bases from J, the junction kept 9 bases outside the gene matches.

This clone has just a few counts. The genes are TRBV3-1 (or the pseudogene TRBV3-2) and TRBJ2-1; D is unclear. This CDR3 is built from 12 residues. V was cut by 0 bases and J by 7 bases, with 4 bases left in between. Germline CDR1 is LGHDT and CDR2 is YNNKEL (reference sequence). CDR3 DNA sequence: TGTGCCAGCAGCCAAGAAAGGAATGAGCAGTTCTTC. Encoded protein: CASSQERNEQFF.

V is TRBV7-3 and J is TRBJ1-5; maybe TRBD1 (5 bases). Germline loops: CDR1 SGHTA, CDR2 FQGTGA. CDR3 length: 15 residues. Trimming took 5 bases from V and 6 from J, leaving 17 bases between them. CDR3 sequence: CASSPPRGGGQPQHF. The CDR3 region has the DNA TGTGCCAGCAGCCCTCCGCGGGGGGGAGGTCAGCCCCAGCATTTT.

The V gene is TRBV10-1, the J gene TRBJ2-2, with D perhaps given as TRBD1 or TRBD2 (5 bases each). Germline-derived CDR1 and CDR2 are WNHNN and SYGVQD (reference sequence). V was cut by 4 bases and J by 4 bases, with 10 bases left in between. The CDR3 covers 14 residues. The CDR3 region is CASSGSGSTGELFF. The CDR3 DNA follows: TGCGCCAGCAGTGGGTCAGGGAGCACCGGGGAGCTGTTTTTT.

This chain connects TRBV3-1 (or the pseudogene TRBV3-2) to TRBJ2-1, with D perhaps assigned TRBD1 or TRBD2 (5 bases each). V lost 0 bases and J lost 0, with 15 bases in between. This CDR3 spans 18 amino acids. In germline, CDR1 is LGHDT, CDR2 YNNKEL (reference sequence). The CDR3 reads CASSQDFPGASSYNEQFF. CDR3 nucleotide sequence: TGTGCCAGCAGCCAAGATTTCCCCGGGGCAAGCTCCTACAATGAGCAGTTCTTC.

This chain connects TRBV2 to TRBJ1-1; 8 nucleotides line up with TRBD1. Germline V lookup: CDR1 SNHLY, CDR2 FYNNEI. The CDR3 length is 13 residues. J lost 1 base, V lost 7 bases, and 2 bases had no gene match. CDR3 in amino acids: CASIGTGNTEAFF. In DNA form, the CDR3 reads TGTGCCAGCATAGGGACAGGGAACACTGAAGCTTTCTTT.

This sequence joins TRBV6-6 and TRBJ2-5; no reliable D call. The CDR3 has 13 amino acids. The germline V and J ends were trimmed by 0 bases and 5 bases, with 7 bases remaining between them. Germline assignment: CDR1 MNHNY and CDR2 SVGAGI (reference sequence). For the CDR3, the DNA is TGTGCCAGCAGTTACTCAGAAGGGGAGACCCAGTACTTC. Residues: CASSYSEGETQYF.

The rearrangement joins TRBV7-2 to TRBJ2-7, with 9 bases fitting TRBD2. The CDR3 has 16 residues. The germline V gene has CDR1 SGHTA and CDR2 FQGNSA. The J segment lost 3 bases and the V segment lost 5 bases, leaving 11 bases of the junction unmatched. The CDR3 is CASSPTLLAGNYEQYF. DNA of the CDR3: TGTGCCAGCAGCCCCACTTTGCTAGCGGGGAACTACGAGCAGTACTTC.

The chain combines TRBV15 with TRBJ1-4; the D is unclear. The CDR3 totals 16 residues. V was clipped by 0 bases and J by 0 bases, with 8 bases between them. Germline assignment: CDR1 LNHNV and CDR2 YYDKDF (reference sequence). CDR3 coding DNA: TGTGCCACCAGCAGAGACAACGGGGCAACTAATGAAAAACTGTTTTTT. Its protein is CATSRDNGATNEKLFF.

The V call is TRBV6-2 or TRBV6-3, the J call TRBJ1-1, with 9 positions matching TRBD1. CDR1 and CDR2 (germline): MNHEY, SVGEGT. The CDR3 totals 15 residues. The trim removed 2 bases at V and 3 bases at J, leaving 4 bases unmatched. CDR3 sequence: CASSYVGTGYTEAFF. DNA for the CDR3: TGTGCCAGCAGTTACGTTGGGACAGGGTACACTGAAGCTTTCTTT.

This sequence joins TRBV19 and TRBJ2-7; 10 bases are a match to TRBD1. The ends lost 3 bases at V and 1 base at J; junction bases unmatched: 3. The CDR3 extends over 15 amino acids. Germline CDR1 reads LNHDA; CDR2 reads SQIVND (reference sequence). The CDR3 here is CASSIRTGGSYEQYF. CDR3 DNA: TGTGCCAGTAGTATTAGGACAGGGGGATCCTACGAGCAGTACTTC.

This clone was picked up a small number of times. The chain recombines TRBV25-1 with TRBJ2-7, with 8 bases matching TRBD1. This CDR3 comprises 16 residues. Germline V lookup: CDR1 MGHDK, CDR2 SYGVNS. V gave up 5 bases and J gave up 3 bases; unmatched junction bases: 12. For the CDR3, the DNA is TGTGCCAGCAGTTACCCGACAGGGGTGAGTAGCTACGAGCAGTACTTC. Protein product: CASSYPTGVSSYEQYF.

This chain joins TRBV6-5 and TRBJ2-1; the match to TRBD1 covers 9 bases. This CDR3 region has 15 residues. Germline assignment: CDR1 MNHEY and CDR2 SVGAGI. The V segment lost 6 bases and the J segment 4 bases; nucleotides outside the gene matches: 7. The CDR3 nucleotides read TGTGCCAGCAGCTCCGGGACAGGGATTTACAATGAGCAGTTCTTC. As protein: CASSSGTGIYNEQFF.

CDR3 amino acids: CASVDSSGNTIYF. The CDR3 region has the DNA TGTGCCAGCGTGGACAGCTCTGGAAACACCATATATTTT. The chain carries TRBV7-9 and TRBJ1-3; D is perhaps TRBD1 (6 bases). Deletions cut 8 bases from V and 0 bases from J, with 8 bases between. Germline CDR1 and CDR2: SEHNR and FQNEAQ (reference sequence). This CDR3 contains 13 residues.

The V and J genes are TRBV30 and TRBJ2-7, with D maybe TRBD1 (6 bases). The CDR3 sequence is 12 residues long. V was clipped by 6 bases and J by 5 bases, with 14 bases between them. CDR1 and CDR2 (germline): GTSNPN, SVGIG (reference sequence). CDR3 sequence (DNA): TGTGCCTGCTACAGGGCCCGGGACGAGCAGTACTTC. This encodes CACYRARDEQYF.

The chain recombines TRBV19 with TRBJ2-3, with D perhaps matching TRBD2 (6 bases). The CDR3 is 13 residues long. CDR1 and CDR2 from the germline V gene are LNHDA and SQIVND (reference sequence). V was shortened by 7 bases and J by 6 bases, with 14 bases between the two germline ends. This CDR3 reads CASTPGGVDTQYF. CDR3 sequence (DNA): TGTGCCAGTACCCCCGGCGGGGTGGATACGCAGTATTTT.

The V and J genes are TRBV2 and TRBJ2-1; tentatively, D is TRBD2 (5 bases). The CDR3 length is 13 residues. The V gene lost 7 bases and the J gene lost 3 bases, with 10 bases spanning the gap. CDR1 and CDR2 from the germline V gene are SNHLY and FYNNEI. The CDR3: CASTQGLYNEQFF. Written as DNA, the CDR3 is TGTGCCAGCACCCAAGGACTCTACAATGAGCAGTTCTTC.

The genes are TRBV18 and TRBJ1-2, with 9 nucleotides matching TRBD1. The germline V gene encodes CDR1 KGHSH and CDR2 LQKENI. Trimming took 2 bases from V and 8 from J; bases not matched to a gene: 9. CDR3 length equals 15 residues. The CDR3 coding sequence is TGTGCCAGCTCACCAAACCCCGGGACAGGGTACGGCTACACCTTC. It codes for CASSPNPGTGYGYTF.